This T cell receptor beta chain derives from a study of graft-versus-host responses after intestinal transplantation. Looking at the study overall: Transplantation in recipients was multivisceral, liver-intestinal, or isolated intestinal. Findings and caveats of the study: GvH clone levels peaked in circulation, and this peak was associated with early post-transplant HvG declines.

Data came from immunoSEQ multiplex PCR; TCRdb stores just in-frame clones and leaves some out. The sample carries 35,000 to 45,000 clones, over 85% recorded once. V was clipped by 4 bases and J by 6 bases, with 16 bases between them. The CDR3 has 15 residues. Germline assignment: CDR1 SGDLS and CDR2 YYNGEE. In its sample, this clone was seen once. As yet, its antigen is unknown. The source material was PBMCs, sampled around 720 days after intestinal transplantation. The chain is built from TRBV9 and TRBJ2-2; D perhaps matches TRBD1 (5 bases). This receptor was taken from a human patient who received an intestinal transplant, so some T cells may come from the graft donor. The CDR3 region is CASSSTTGAAGELFF. CDR3 sequence (DNA): TGTGCCAGCAGCAGCACCACTGGGGCCGCCGGGGAGCTGTTTTTT.